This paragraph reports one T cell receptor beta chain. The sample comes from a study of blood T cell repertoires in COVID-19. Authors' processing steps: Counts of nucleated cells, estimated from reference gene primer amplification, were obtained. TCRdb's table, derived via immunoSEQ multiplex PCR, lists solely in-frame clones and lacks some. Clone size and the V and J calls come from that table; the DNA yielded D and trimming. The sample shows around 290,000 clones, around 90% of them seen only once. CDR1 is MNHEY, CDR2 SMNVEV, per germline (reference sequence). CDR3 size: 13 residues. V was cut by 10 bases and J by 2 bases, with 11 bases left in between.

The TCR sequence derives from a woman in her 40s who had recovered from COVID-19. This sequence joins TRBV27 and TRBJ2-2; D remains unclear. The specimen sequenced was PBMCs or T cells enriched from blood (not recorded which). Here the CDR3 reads CATKNTNTGELFF. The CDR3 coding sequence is TGTGCCACCAAGAACACAAACACCGGGGAGCTGTTTTTT.